A single sample is the source of the 24 T cell receptor beta chains below, sequenced in a study of cytomegalovirus exposure and HLA in healthy donors. The study ran its PCR with 60 Vbeta and 13 Jbeta primers. TCRdb keeps only in-frame clones here, not all; method: immunoSEQ multiplex PCR. The sample comprises roughly 130,000 clones, around 81% of which are singletons, and 0.7% rests with the top ten. Sequencing used PBMCs. The source of these receptors is a man aged 18 to 29 in good health and CMV-seronegative.

The V gene is TRBV29-1, the J gene TRBJ2-7; D is possibly TRBD1 (6 bases). V was pared by 4 bases and J by 2 bases, with 12 bases between. The germline gives CDR1 SQVTM, CDR2 ANQGSEA. The CDR3 loop spans 13 amino acids. CDR3 sequence: CSVVSTGPYEQYF. The CDR3 coding sequence is TGCAGCGTTGTTTCGACAGGACCCTACGAGCAGTACTTC.

The chain links TRBV7-3 to TRBJ2-3, with TRBD1 as a possible D gene (5 bases). The CDR3 runs 13 residues. CDR1 SGHTA and CDR2 FQGTGA come from the germline V gene. The V end lost 0 bases, the J end lost 6 bases, and 7 bases lay between the germline ends. The CDR3 coding sequence is TGTGCCAGCAGCTTAACGAACAGGGATACGCAGTATTTT. Amino acid sequence: CASSLTNRDTQYF.

The chain recombines TRBV7-2 with TRBJ1-2, with TRBD1 as a possible D gene (5 bases). Between the trimmed V and J ends, which lost 3 bases and 4 bases, there was a span of 12 bases. This CDR3 spans 14 amino acids. CDR1 and CDR2 (germline): SGHTA, FQGNSA. The CDR3 region has the DNA TGTGCCAGCAGCTTCTTAGACAGCTCCTATGGCTACACCTTC. As protein: CASSFLDSSYGYTF.

CDR3 residues: CASSIEDRGWNTEAFF. In DNA form, the CDR3 reads TGTGCCAGTAGTATAGAAGACAGGGGGTGGAACACTGAAGCTTTCTTT. This chain links TRBV19 with TRBJ1-1, with 9 bases matching TRBD1. V trimming: 0 bases; J trimming: 1 base; junction bases outside the gene matches: 3. The CDR3 consists of 16 residues. Per the germline V gene, CDR1 is LNHDA and CDR2 is SQIVND (reference sequence). Together with reference TRBV19 and TRBJ1-1, the CDR3 gives the full variable domain: DGGITQSPKYLFRKEGQNVTLSCEQNLNHDAMYWYRQDPGQGLRLIYYSQIVNDFQKGDIAEGYSVSREKKESFPLTVTSAQKNPTAFYLCASSIEDRGWNTEAFFGQGTRLTVV.

The rearrangement joins TRBV30 to TRBJ2-3; perhaps TRBD2 as D (6 bases). The germline V and J ends were trimmed by 0 bases and 2 bases, with 18 bases remaining between them. The CDR3 spans 17 residues. CDR1 and CDR2 from the germline V gene are GTSNPN and SVGIG (reference sequence). As DNA, the CDR3 is TGTGCCTGGAGTGTATCTCTTCTGGCGGGGATCACAGATACGCAGTATTTT. This encodes CAWSVSLLAGITDTQYF.

This clone turned up a few times. The DNA for the CDR3 is TGTGCCAGCAGCCAGCGAGGGGGCCGAGAGGAAAAACTGTTTTTT. It codes for CASSQRGGREEKLFF. The chain carries TRBV7-2 and TRBJ1-4; 7 bases fit TRBD1. The CDR3 sequence is 15 residues long. Germline values: CDR1 SGHTA, CDR2 FQGNSA. V lost 5 bases, J lost 8 bases, and 11 bases stayed unmatched.

This chain joins TRBV2 and TRBJ2-5; 10 nucleotides align to TRBD1. Germline V gives CDR1 SNHLY, CDR2 FYNNEI. This CDR3 has 17 amino acids. Unmatched junction bases numbered 16, after V lost 8 bases and J lost 4 bases. In nucleotides, the CDR3 is TGTGCCAGCTACGTCCCGGGACAGGGGCAGGGGGCAGAGACCCAGTACTTC. Residues: CASYVPGQGQGAETQYF.

The gene calls are TRBV9 and TRBJ2-1, with a weak D call TRBD2 (5 bases). CDR3 size: 13 residues. Germline CDR1 SGDLS, CDR2 YYNGEE. V dropped 0 bases and J dropped 7 bases, with 8 bases sitting between them. Written as DNA, the CDR3 is TGTGCCAGCAGCGTAGTTTCGGGAAATGAGCAGTTCTTC. It encodes CASSVVSGNEQFF.

CDR3 nucleotide sequence: TGTGCCAGCAGGGACACCTTAAACAATGAGCAGTTCTTC. Translation: CASRDTLNNEQFF. This rearrangement joins TRBV2 to TRBJ2-1; D is possibly TRBD1 (5 bases). The V gene lost 6 bases and the J gene lost 5 bases, with 11 bases spanning the gap. CDR3 length: 13 amino acids. CDR1 SNHLY and CDR2 FYNNEI come from the germline V gene.

The chain combines TRBV15 with TRBJ1-2; 8 bases match TRBD1. Looked up from germline, CDR1 is LNHNV and CDR2 is YYDKDF (reference sequence). The CDR3 loop spans 15 amino acids. V shed 6 bases, J shed 0 bases, and the junction held 6 bases outside the gene matches. As DNA, the CDR3 is TGTGCCACCAGAAGGACAGGGCCAGCTAACTATGGCTACACCTTC. This encodes CATRRTGPANYGYTF. The complete variable domain, with remaining parts taken from reference TRBV15 and TRBJ1-2, reads DAMVIQNPRYQVTQFGKPVTLSCSQTLNHNVMYWYQQKSSQAPKLLFHYYDKDFNNEADTPDNFQSRRPNTSFCFLDIRSPGLGDTAMYLCATRRTGPANYGYTFGSGTRLTVV.

This clone was seen only once. The rearrangement uses TRBV29-1 and TRBJ1-1; D is ambiguous. The CDR3 has 10 amino acids. CDR1 and CDR2 from the germline V gene are SQVTM and ANQGSEA. The ends were cut back, 5 bases at V and 5 bases at J, with 6 bases in the middle. CDR3 DNA: TGCAGCGTTCAGAGGACTGAAGCTTTCTTT. Encoded protein: CSVQRTEAFF.

The rearrangement links TRBV30 to TRBJ2-5; D remains unclear. Matching the DNA end better, TRBJ2-7 makes the J call doubtful. This CDR3 has 13 residues. In germline, CDR1 is GTSNPN, CDR2 SVGIG (reference sequence). The CDR3 nucleotides read TGTGCCTGGAGTCCACCGGTGGGCTACGAGCAGTACTTC. Encoded protein: CAWSPPVGYEQYF.

The rearrangement links TRBV6-5 to TRBJ2-7; D perhaps matches TRBD2 (5 bases). Trimming stripped 4 bases from V and 4 bases from J, with 17 bases between. Germline V gene lookup returns CDR1 MNHEY and CDR2 SVGAGI. CDR3 length: 15 residues. CDR3 residues: CASSSPGETAYEQYF. The CDR3 nucleotides read TGTGCCAGCAGTTCTCCCGGGGAAACAGCATACGAGCAGTACTTC.

This clone came up a few times. The V gene is TRBV18, the J gene TRBJ1-5; the match to TRBD1 covers 7 bases. The CDR3 totals 14 residues. The V gene end was trimmed by 6 bases and the J gene end by 1 base; junction bases not matched to a gene: 3. Germline V CDR1 and CDR2: KGHSH, LQKENI. The CDR3 region is CASSEGASNQPQHF. CDR3 in DNA: TGTGCCAGCTCGGAGGGGGCGAGCAATCAGCCCCAGCATTTT. The full variable domain, its missing parts supplied by reference TRBV18 and TRBJ1-5, is NAGVMQNPRHLVRRRGQEARLRCSPMKGHSHVYWYRQLPEEGLKFMVYLQKENIIDESGMPKERFSAEFPKEGPSILRIQQVVRGDSAAYFCASSEGASNQPQHFGDGTRLSIL.

Only one count was recorded for this clone. Other DNA sequences in this specimen translate into the identical CDR3. V usage is TRBV20-1 and J usage is TRBJ2-7, with TRBD2 as a possible D gene (5 bases). This CDR3 comprises 11 residues. The V gene's germline CDR1 is DFQATT and CDR2 SNEGSKA (reference sequence). The V gene lost 6 bases and the J gene lost 5 bases, with 11 bases spanning the gap. The CDR3, as DNA: TGCAGTGCCCGGGGTGGAGACGAGCAGTACTTC. This sequence encodes CSARGGDEQYF.

This chain uses TRBV2 with TRBJ1-3; D call uncertain. Germline assignment: CDR1 SNHLY and CDR2 FYNNEI. The length of the CDR3 is 14 residues. V lost 4 bases and J 3 bases, leaving 10 bases between the germline ends. The CDR3 spells CASSARGDGNTIYF. The CDR3 region has the DNA TGTGCCAGCAGTGCGCGGGGAGATGGAAACACCATATATTTT.

Only a few counts were recorded for this clone. The chain links TRBV11-2 to TRBJ1-2; D gene uncertain. The CDR3 is made up of 12 amino acids. CDR1 and CDR2 (germline): SGHAT, FQNNGV. Trimming shortened V by 6 bases and J by 4 bases, and 9 bases separated the two germline ends. The CDR3 DNA sequence: TGTGCCAGCAGAGCCCGGGTCTATGGCTACACCTTC. This codes for CASRARVYGYTF.

This chain joins TRBV5-1 and TRBJ2-1; tentative D call: TRBD2 (6 bases). Per the germline V gene, CDR1 is SGHRS and CDR2 is YFSETQ. V lost 7 bases to trimming and J lost 3 bases, with 20 bases between them. This CDR3 is 16 amino acids long. CDR3 loop: CASGGLADTDYNEQFF. The DNA for the CDR3 is TGCGCCAGCGGGGGATTAGCGGACACCGACTACAATGAGCAGTTCTTC.

The rearrangement uses TRBV4-1 and TRBJ2-6; 10 nucleotides align to TRBD1. The CDR3 has 18 amino acids. Germline CDR1 reads MGHRA; CDR2 reads YSYEKL. V was clipped by 3 bases and J by 1 base; unmatched bases: 6. The DNA of the CDR3 is TGCGCCAGCAGCCAGGAGGGGACAGGGGCTTCTGGGGCCAACGTCCTGACTTTC. Translation gives CASSQEGTGASGANVLTF.

The chain carries TRBV7-6 and TRBJ1-1; TRBD1 agrees at 7 bases. Unmatched junction bases numbered 9, after V lost 1 base and J lost 4 bases. CDR1 is SGHVS, CDR2 FNYEAQ, per germline. The CDR3 runs 16 residues. The CDR3 is CASSLEPGQRTTEAFF. The DNA for the CDR3 is TGTGCCAGCAGCTTAGAACCGGGACAGAGGACCACTGAAGCTTTCTTT.

V is TRBV28 and J is TRBJ1-5, with D perhaps TRBD1 (6 bases). The germline gives CDR1 MDHEN, CDR2 SYDVKM. V lost 10 bases and J 3 bases, leaving 13 bases between the germline ends. CDR3 size: 13 residues. The CDR3 DNA follows: TGTGCCACCGAATGGGGGCTCAATCAGCCCCAGCATTTT. Its protein product is CATEWGLNQPQHF.

This rearrangement joins TRBV13 to TRBJ2-1; 8 positions agree with TRBD1. CDR1 is PRHDT and CDR2 is FYEKMQ in the germline V gene (reference sequence). This CDR3 region has 17 residues. V lost 4 bases and J lost 9; bases outside the gene matches: 17. The CDR3 loop reads CASSSDQTGGMWAEQFF. CDR3 DNA: TGTGCCAGCAGCTCAGACCAAACAGGGGGTATGTGGGCTGAGCAGTTCTTC.

The rearrangement joins TRBV7-8 to TRBJ1-5; 7 nucleotides match TRBD1. Germline V gives CDR1 SGHVS, CDR2 FQNEAQ. V shed 4 bases, J shed 3 bases, and the junction held 12 bases outside the gene matches. The CDR3 runs to 17 residues. CDR3 DNA: TGTGCCAGCAGCTACCGCAACTACGACAGGGACAATCAGCCCCAGCATTTT. Amino acids: CASSYRNYDRDNQPQHF.

This clone was seen more than once but under ten times. The chain employs TRBV10-1 and TRBJ1-1; 9 nucleotides match TRBD1. Germline CDR1 and CDR2: WNHNN and SYGVQD (reference sequence). V gave up 6 bases and J gave up 5 bases; unmatched junction bases: 13. The CDR3 extends over 16 amino acids. The CDR3 DNA reads TGCGCCAGCAGCCCGGTTTTCGGGACAGGGTCAACTGAAGCTTTCTTT. Its translation: CASSPVFGTGSTEAFF.